A selection of T cell receptor beta chains follows, all from one sample in a study of blood T cells in healthy people across ages. TCRdb re-called the 5' RACE reads with MiXCR, one entry per CDR3 protein. The repertoire includes 1,800,000 or so distinct CDR3 sequences, around 42% of them detected once, and around 23% sits in the top ten. The sample comprised blood. The receptors shown here come from a human donor in good health. The CDR3 runs from the conserved cysteine through the conserved F or W. The D gene is left open where the match is weak. Clone size is shown for a subset of rows, as once, few, many or a class of expanded clone.

v_call	j_call	d_call	clone_size	cdr3_length	cdr3_nt	cdr3_aa
TRBV4-3	TRBJ1-2	-	few	16	TGCGCCAGCAGCCAAAATGGAGCGGGCAGGGTATATGGCTACACCTTC	CASSQNGAGRVYGYTF
TRBV25-1	TRBJ1-6	TRBD1	few	17	TGTGCCAGCAGTGACCGGGACAGGGGCTCCTATAATTCACCCCTCCACTTT	CASSDRDRGSYNSPLHF
TRBV20-1	TRBJ1-4	-	-	13	TGCAGTGCTAGAGATCATGGGAATGAAAAACTGTTTTTT	CSARDHGNEKLFF
TRBV24-1	TRBJ1-5	-	few	13	TGTGCCACCAGTGACCGGTCGGATCAGCCCCAGCATTTT	CATSDRSDQPQHF
TRBV29-1	TRBJ2-2	-	-	13	TGCAGCGCATACAGGGCGAACACCGGGGAGCTGTTTTTT	CSAYRANTGELFF
TRBV20-1	TRBJ1-2	-	few	12	TGCAGTTCTGCACTATCGGGAAATGGCTACACCTTC	CSSALSGNGYTF
TRBV27	TRBJ2-1	TRBD2	-	13	TGTGCCAGCTCGATCCGGGGGGGCAGTGAGCAGTTCTTC	CASSIRGGSEQFF
TRBV5-1	TRBJ1-4	-	-	17	TGCGCCAGCAGCTTGGGAGGGGCCTCCTGGGCTAATGAAAAACTGTTTTTT	CASSLGGASWANEKLFF
TRBV20-1	TRBJ1-5	-	few	15	TGCAGTGCTCCGATCGGACCGACAGCCCCTCAGCCCCAGCATTTT	CSAPIGPTAPQPQHF
TRBV7-2	TRBJ1-2	-	many	12	TGTGCCAGCAGCTTAAGCCTAGGGGGCTACACCTTC	CASSLSLGGYTF
TRBV3-1	TRBJ2-7	TRBD1	-	15	TGTGCCAGCAGCCTTGCCTACAGGGGGGACTACGAGCAGTACTTC	CASSLAYRGDYEQYF
TRBV3-1	TRBJ1-1	-	-	14	TGTGCCAGCAGCCAAAGCGAGGTTGGCACTGAAGCTTTCTTT	CASSQSEVGTEAFF
TRBV5-1	TRBJ1-1	TRBD1	-	14	TGCGCCAGCAGCCCCTCACAGGGGGGCACTGAAGCTTTCTTT	CASSPSQGGTEAFF
TRBV10-3	TRBJ2-1	-	-	13	TGTGCCATCAGCACGCCAGCCTACAATGAGCAGTTCTTC	CAISTPAYNEQFF
TRBV7-9	TRBJ1-2	TRBD1	-	15	TGTGCCAGCAGCTTGGGACAGGGCCGACTGTATGGCTACACCTTC	CASSLGQGRLYGYTF
TRBV28	TRBJ2-1	-	few	15	TGTGCCAGCAGTTTTGAACTCCGCTCCTACAATGAGCAGTTCTTC	CASSFELRSYNEQFF
TRBV12-3/TRBV12-4	TRBJ2-1	TRBD1	-	16	TGTGCCAGCAGTGCGCTATCCGGGACAGTCTACAATGAGCAGTTCTTC	CASSALSGTVYNEQFF
TRBV20-1	TRBJ2-3	TRBD2	many	16	TGCAGTGCTTTCTCCGCTAGCGGAAGGGGCACAGATACGCAGTATTTT	CSAFSASGRGTDTQYF
TRBV28	TRBJ2-3	TRBD1	-	17	TGTGCCAGCAGTTTATGGGGGACAGGGGGTCTCACAGATACGCAGTATTTT	CASSLWGTGGLTDTQYF